This record concerns one TCR beta chain sequence. This clonotype was seen at least ten times. Its binding antigen is unknown. No base quality information exists; no much larger clone differs at one position. The sample belongs to a study of identical twins (dated by TCRdb to between 2015 and 2016). Context from the whole study: The study deep-sequenced TCR alpha and beta repertoires from monozygotic twins, unrelated adults of various ages and cord blood to test whether fetal clonotypes persist. To rule out contamination, replicate twin experiments were performed at different times with different library preparation protocols. General conclusions and limits of the study: Out-of-frame TCR alpha sharing in monozygotic twins was systematically underestimated by recombination models, whereas sharing between unrelated individuals was in agreement with the recombination models. Abundant cord blood beta clonotypes had fewer insertions, young adult naive repertoires showed a similar but weaker trend, and memory repertoires showed no such trend. Compared with coincidental sharing between unrelated individuals, out-of-frame TCR alpha sequences shared between twins showed an excess of sequences with low generation probability. A weaker excess of twin sharing was found in beta out-of-frame sequences because the signal-to-noise ratio was lowered by fewer shared sequences. Because the same donors could not be followed over many years, conclusions were based on cross-sectional statistical analysis. Zero-insertion analyses could be partly confounded by invariant T cells such as MAIT and iNKT, although diverse VJ usage argued against such confounding for most clonotypes.

A distance of 7 bases separates the germline ends of V and J, which lose 1 base and 1 base respectively. The CDR3 covers 15 residues, taking in both the cysteine and the phenylalanine. Only the CDR3 part of the read is kept: 45 bases, read in frame from the first base. Library method: 5' RACE. TCRdb shows the sequencer as Illumina HiSeq 2000. A universal primer binding site was introduced by template switching, and a unique molecular identifier was present in the final cDNA, enabling accurate counting of TCR cDNA molecules. Specific primers in the conserved constant-segment region were used to synthesize first-strand cDNA for the TCR alpha and beta chains. To control for contamination, each cDNA library was double barcoded with a SMART-Mk sample barcode plus Illumina barcodes. TruSeq adapter sequences and Illumina sample barcodes were added in two successive PCR steps. The TCR alpha and beta cDNA libraries were sequenced on the Illumina HiSeq platform using custom primers. The authors' pipeline ran thus. Unique molecular identifiers were extracted from raw reads with MiGEC, and CDR3 positions were determined with MiXCR. For each individual, recombination models were inferred using an EM algorithm with the repgenHMM and IGoR tools. Shared clonotypes were analyzed with the tcR package in R, and sharing was normalized by the product of cloneset sizes. To study raw recombination without the effects of thymic and clonal selection, out-of-frame nonproductive sequences were analyzed. TCRdb reprocessing: public reads trimmed at Q25 with fastp, clones called with MiXCR, in-frame beta chains kept. Rows are combined by CDR3 protein, so each entry shows the most common genes and DNA. TCRdb's processing, not the study's, gives the V and J calls here. Recorded for this sample are around 340,000 distinct CDR3 sequences; approximately 9.1% of them occurred a single time. Roughly 9% of the sample goes to the ten largest clones.

Only healthy Caucasian donors were included. The study also sequenced three unrelated non-twin adults: a male aged 18 to 29, a male aged 50 to 60 and a female aged 50 to 60. Miltenyi CD45RO+ enrichment and human naive T-cell isolation kits were used to isolate memory (CD45RO+) and naive T cells from PBMC. This sequence was found in a woman aged 50 to 60 in good health. Recombination joined TRBV12-3 or TRBV12-4 with TRBJ2-2; too little of a D gene remains to name it. The specimen was naive T cells sorted from blood. The intended sense of this specimen's cell subset or site label: cells isolated with a human naive T-cell isolation kit. The CDR3 region reads CASSLGAGNTGELFF. The bases read TGTGCCAGCAGTTTAGGTGCCGGGAACACCGGGGAGCTGTTTTTT.